This is a list of T cell receptor beta chains from one sample in a study of blood T cell repertoires in COVID-19. Some clones are missing from TCRdb's copy, which holds only in-frame ones; the method was immunoSEQ multiplex PCR. The data contain some 200,000 clones, 87% of them seen just once; the ten biggest clones take up around a tenth. Sequencing used PBMCs or T cells enriched from blood (not recorded which). The source of these receptors is a man aged 18-30 years with acute COVID-19. Each CDR3 is given with its conserved first and last residue. The order of the fields is clone size, J gene, V gene, D gene, CDR3 DNA, CDR3 protein. The D gene is left open where the match is weak. Size tells how often a clone was seen (once, few, many) or the class of an expanded clone, and some rows leave it out.

NA | TRBJ2-7 | TRBV19 | NA | TGTGCCAGTAGTTCGACGGAATTCGGGACCTACGAGCAGTACTTC | CASSSTEFGTYEQYF
NA | TRBJ2-1 | TRBV11-3 | TRBD2 | TGTGCCAGCAGCTCCGTAGCGGGAGGGCTAATCGATGAGCAGTTCTTC | CASSSVAGGLIDEQFF
NA | TRBJ1-4 | TRBV4-2 | TRBD1 | TGTGCCAGCAGCCAACGGAAGGGGACAGGAGGGAGTGAAAAACTGTTTTTT | CASSQRKGTGGSEKLFF
NA | TRBJ2-7 | TRBV12-3/TRBV12-4 | NA | TGTGCCAGCAACCGACAGTTCGACTACGAGCAGTACTTC | CASNRQFDYEQYF
NA | TRBJ2-2 | TRBV2 | TRBD1 | TGTGCCAGCAGGGCGACAGGGTTTAACACCGGGGAGCTGTTTTTT | CASRATGFNTGELFF
NA | TRBJ1-4 | TRBV14 | NA | TGTGCCAGCAGCCAAGATGGGCCAGCCGATGAAAAACTGTTTTTT | CASSQDGPADEKLFF
NA | TRBJ2-1 | TRBV24-1 | TRBD2 | TGTGCCACCAGCAGCGGGATACCCAATGAGCAGTTCTTC | CATSSGIPNEQFF
few | TRBJ1-1 | TRBV28 | NA | TGTGCCAGCAGTTTCGACCGGGGGGAAATGAACACTGAAGCTTTCTTT | CASSFDRGEMNTEAFF
NA | TRBJ1-1 | TRBV28 | NA | TGTGCCAGCAGTTCCATGGCCGTACGACAGGCTGAAGCTTTCTTT | CASSSMAVRQAEAFF
NA | TRBJ2-2 | TRBV4-2 | NA | TGTGCCAGCAGCCAGGACTTCTACACCGGGGAGCTGTTTTTT | CASSQDFYTGELFF
NA | TRBJ1-1 | TRBV18 | TRBD1 | TGTGCCAGCTCACCCGAACAGGGGGCGAGAACTGAAGCTTTCTTT | CASSPEQGARTEAFF
NA | TRBJ2-7 | TRBV27 | NA | TGTGCCAGCATAGACTACGGCTCCTACGAGCAGTACTTC | CASIDYGSYEQYF
few | TRBJ2-5 | TRBV2 | NA | TGTGCCAGCCGACCGAGGGAGGGGGGGGAGACCCAGTACTTC | CASRPREGGETQYF
NA | TRBJ2-1 | TRBV5-1 | NA | TGCGCCAGCAGCTTGGGGCGGGGTGCCGAGCAGTTCTTC | CASSLGRGAEQFF
NA | TRBJ2-1 | TRBV4-2 | NA | TGTGCCAGCAGCCACCCGGGGAGCAATGAGCAGTTCTTC | CASSHPGSNEQFF
NA | TRBJ1-3 | TRBV11-2 | NA | TGTGCCAGCAGCCCTGGCGGGCACCCGGGGGTCTCTGGAAACACCATATATTTT | CASSPGGHPGVSGNTIYF
NA | TRBJ2-1 | TRBV6-5 | TRBD2 | TGTGCCAGCAGTACGACTAGCGCCCTTTACAATGAGCAGTTCTTC | CASSTTSALYNEQFF
NA | TRBJ2-3 | TRBV28 | NA | TGTGCCAGCAGTTTAGGCTTGGCCAGGGGAACAGATACGCAGTATTTT | CASSLGLARGTDTQYF
few | TRBJ1-6 | TRBV19 | NA | TGTGCCAGTAAGCGGGGCGTTGTCGATTCACCCCTCCACTTT | CASKRGVVDSPLHF
NA | TRBJ2-5 | TRBV7-2 | TRBD2 | TGTGCCAGCAGCTTTGATCGGCTAGCGGGAGACGGAGAGACCCAGTACTTC | CASSFDRLAGDGETQYF
NA | TRBJ1-2 | TRBV3-1/TRBV3-2 | TRBD1 | TGTGCCAGCAGCCGGACAGGGGGCGATGGCTACACCTTC | CASSRTGGDGYTF
once | TRBJ1-1 | TRBV3-1/TRBV3-2 | NA | TGTGCCAGCAGGTTAAACGGGGGGACGGGGAACACTGAAGCTTTCTTT | CASRLNGGTGNTEAFF
NA | TRBJ1-2 | TRBV2 | NA | TGTGCCAGCAGTGTCGATGAGCCTGGCTACACCTTC | CASSVDEPGYTF
once | TRBJ1-2 | TRBV7-9 | NA | TGTGCCAGCAGCTCAGGGGACTATGGCTACACCTTC | CASSSGDYGYTF
many | TRBJ2-6 | TRBV6-2/TRBV6-3 | TRBD2 | TGTGCCAGCAGCCCTACTAGCGGGACTGGGGCCAACGTCCTGACTTTC | CASSPTSGTGANVLTF
NA | TRBJ1-1 | TRBV5-1 | NA | TGCGCCAGCAGCTCTGGTGGGGGGGTAAGCACTGAAGCTTTCTTT | CASSSGGGVSTEAFF
NA | TRBJ1-2 | TRBV4-1 | TRBD1 | TGCGCCAGCAGCCAGACTAGCACCGGGACAGGAAGAGGCTACACCTTC | CASSQTSTGTGRGYTF
NA | TRBJ2-7 | TRBV4-1 | TRBD2 | TGCGCCAGCAGCCAAGGCGCGGGAGGGCCCCCCGAGCAGTACTTC | CASSQGAGGPPEQYF
few | TRBJ1-5 | TRBV4-2 | NA | TGTGCCAGCAGCCCAACCTTCGGGATTGAGGCTCAGCCCCAGCATTTT | CASSPTFGIEAQPQHF
NA | TRBJ2-7 | TRBV4-3 | NA | TGCGCCAGCAGCCTAGGATTCGGTAGCGTTTACGAGCAGTACTTC | CASSLGFGSVYEQYF
NA | TRBJ2-2 | TRBV20-1 | NA | TGCAGTGCTAGTACGCTATCGAACACCGGGGAGCTGTTTTTT | CSASTLSNTGELFF